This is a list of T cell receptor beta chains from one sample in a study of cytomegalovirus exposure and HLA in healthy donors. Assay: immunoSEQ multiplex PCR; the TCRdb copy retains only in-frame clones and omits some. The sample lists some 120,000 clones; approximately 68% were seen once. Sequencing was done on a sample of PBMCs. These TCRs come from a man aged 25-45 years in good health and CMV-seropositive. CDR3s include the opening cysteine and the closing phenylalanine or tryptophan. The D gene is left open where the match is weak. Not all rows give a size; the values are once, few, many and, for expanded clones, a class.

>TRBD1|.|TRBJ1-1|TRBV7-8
CASRNRGTVAEAFF
TGTGCCAGCCGGAACAGGGGGACGGTCGCTGAAGCTTTCTTT
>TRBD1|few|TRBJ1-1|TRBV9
CASSPHRGWNTEAFF
TGTGCCAGCAGCCCTCACAGGGGTTGGAACACTGAAGCTTTCTTT
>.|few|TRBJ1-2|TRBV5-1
CASSSTAGSYGYTF
TGCGCCAGCAGCTCAACAGCAGGGTCGTATGGCTACACCTTC
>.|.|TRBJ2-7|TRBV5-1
CASRIPGLYEQYF
TGCGCCAGCAGAATCCCGGGGTTATACGAGCAGTACTTC
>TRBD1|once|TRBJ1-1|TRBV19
CASQEPGQGANDEAFF
TGTGCCAGTCAGGAGCCCGGACAGGGGGCGAACGATGAAGCTTTCTTT
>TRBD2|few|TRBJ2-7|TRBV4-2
CASSHVLAGAYEQYF
TGTGCCAGCAGCCACGTACTAGCGGGAGCCTACGAGCAGTACTTC
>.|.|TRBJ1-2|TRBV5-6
CASSGTFYNRDYTF
TGTGCCAGCAGCGGGACCTTTTATAACAGGGACTACACCTTC
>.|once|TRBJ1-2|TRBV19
CASNHLPNYGYTF
TGTGCCAGTAACCACCTACCCAACTATGGCTACACCTTC
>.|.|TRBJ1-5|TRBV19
CASRRVGGSDQPQHF
TGTGCCAGTAGGCGGGTGGGAGGGAGCGATCAGCCCCAGCATTTT
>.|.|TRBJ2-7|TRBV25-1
CASSPIRGVTYEQYF
TGTGCCAGCAGTCCAATCAGGGGGGTCACCTACGAGCAGTACTTC
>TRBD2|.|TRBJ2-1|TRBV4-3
CASSQGASGSWDEQFF
TGCGCCAGCAGCCAAGGTGCCAGCGGGAGTTGGGATGAGCAGTTCTTC
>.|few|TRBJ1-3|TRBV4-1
CASSQGAGRGISGNTIYF
TGCGCCAGCAGCCAGGGCGCCGGGAGGGGAATCTCTGGAAACACCATATATTTT
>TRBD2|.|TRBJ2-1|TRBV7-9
CASRREGNEQFF
TGTGCCAGCAGGCGGGAGGGCAATGAGCAGTTCTTC
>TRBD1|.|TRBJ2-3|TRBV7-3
CASSLDRGQADTQYF
TGTGCCAGCAGCTTGGACAGGGGGCAAGCAGATACGCAGTATTTT
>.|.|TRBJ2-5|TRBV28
CASSLSLGGTQYF
TGTGCCAGCAGTTTATCTTTAGGGGGTACCCAGTACTTC
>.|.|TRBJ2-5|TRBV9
CASGSEAYRATQYF
TGTGCCAGCGGATCAGAGGCTTACAGGGCCACCCAGTACTTC
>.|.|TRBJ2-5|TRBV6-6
CASSIAEQETQYF
TGTGCTAGCAGCATAGCGGAACAAGAGACCCAGTACTTC
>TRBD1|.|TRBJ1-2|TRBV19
CASRNTGVRGYTF
TGTGCCAGTAGAAACACAGGGGTGCGTGGCTACACCTTC
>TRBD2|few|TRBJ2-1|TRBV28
CASSGKGLAAYNEQFF
TGTGCCAGCAGCGGGAAGGGACTAGCGGCCTACAATGAGCAGTTCTTC
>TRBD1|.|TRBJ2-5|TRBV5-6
CASRRGTGYQETQYF
TGTGCCAGCAGACGAGGGACAGGCTATCAAGAGACCCAGTACTTC
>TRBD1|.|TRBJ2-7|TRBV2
CASSEGTGSYEQYF
TGTGCCAGCAGTGAGGGGACAGGGTCCTACGAGCAGTACTTC
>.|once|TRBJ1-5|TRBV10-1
CASSELEGDQPQHF
TGCGCCAGCAGTGAGTTGGAGGGCGATCAGCCCCAGCATTTT
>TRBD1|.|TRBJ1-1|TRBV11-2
CASRIRTGNTEAFF
TGTGCCAGCCGAATCCGGACAGGGAACACTGAAGCTTTCTTT
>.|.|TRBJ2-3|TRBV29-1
CSVLRETLTDTQYF
TGCAGCGTTCTAAGGGAGACTCTTACAGATACGCAGTATTTT
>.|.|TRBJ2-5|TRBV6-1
CASSEGFWGSQETQYF
TGTGCCAGCAGTGAAGGCTTTTGGGGCAGCCAAGAGACCCAGTACTTC
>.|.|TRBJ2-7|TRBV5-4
CASSSQDDGTYEQYF
TGTGCCAGCAGCTCCCAAGACGACGGGACCTACGAGCAGTACTTC
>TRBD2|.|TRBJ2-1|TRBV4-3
CASSQVAAVETSGRADEQFF
TGCGCCAGCAGCCAAGTCGCGGCGGTCGAGACTAGCGGGAGGGCTGATGAGCAGTTCTTC
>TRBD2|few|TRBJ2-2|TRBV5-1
CASSTRFAGGNTGELFF
TGCGCCAGCAGCACCCGATTTGCGGGAGGGAACACCGGGGAGCTGTTTTTT
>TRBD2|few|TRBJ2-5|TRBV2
CASDEPPGGKETQYF
TGTGCCAGCGACGAGCCCCCGGGGGGGAAAGAGACCCAGTACTTC
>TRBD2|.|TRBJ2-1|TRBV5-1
CASSLVAGVRNEQFF
TGCGCCAGCAGCTTGGTAGCGGGAGTTCGCAATGAGCAGTTCTTC
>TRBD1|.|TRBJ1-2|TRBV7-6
CASSFSSTGVIDGYTF
TGTGCCAGCAGCTTTTCAAGTACAGGGGTTATCGATGGCTACACCTTC
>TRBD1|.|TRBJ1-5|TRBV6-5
CASRPDRENQPQHF
TGTGCCAGCAGACCGGACAGGGAGAATCAGCCCCAGCATTTT
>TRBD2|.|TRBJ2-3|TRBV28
CASRLAGGRGFSTDTQYF
TGTGCCAGCAGACTAGCGGGAGGGCGAGGGTTCTCCACAGATACGCAGTATTTT
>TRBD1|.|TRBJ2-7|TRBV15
CATQLRTGHSYEQYF
TGTGCCACCCAGCTTCGGACAGGGCACTCCTACGAGCAGTACTTC
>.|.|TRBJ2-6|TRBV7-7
CASSLGASGANVLTF
TGTGCTAGCAGCTTAGGGGCCTCTGGGGCCAACGTCCTGACTTTC
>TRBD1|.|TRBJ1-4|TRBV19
CASSPPGQGYEKLFF
TGTGCCAGTAGTCCCCCGGGACAGGGGTATGAAAAACTGTTTTTT
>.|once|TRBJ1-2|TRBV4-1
CASSQSWQGHGYTF
TGCGCCAGCAGCCAAAGCTGGCAGGGCCATGGCTACACCTTC
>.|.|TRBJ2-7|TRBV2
CASKKRDIGYEQYF
TGTGCCAGCAAGAAGCGGGACATTGGCTACGAGCAGTACTTC
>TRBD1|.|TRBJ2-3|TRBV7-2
CASSLKGTVADTQYF
TGTGCCAGCAGCCTCAAGGGGACAGTTGCAGATACGCAGTATTTT
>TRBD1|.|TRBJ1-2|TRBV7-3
CASSLIGGGDYGYTF
TGTGCCAGCAGCTTAATAGGAGGGGGCGATTATGGCTACACCTTC
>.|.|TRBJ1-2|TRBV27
CASSLSPGFNYGYTF
TGTGCCAGCAGTTTATCTCCAGGTTTTAACTATGGCTACACCTTC
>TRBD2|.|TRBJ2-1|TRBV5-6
CASSLTGWEGLDNEQFF
TGTGCCAGCAGCTTGACGGGGTGGGAGGGCCTAGACAATGAGCAGTTCTTC
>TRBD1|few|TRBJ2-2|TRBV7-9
CASSWLRDSSNTGELFF
TGTGCCAGCAGCTGGCTCCGGGACAGCTCGAACACCGGGGAGCTGTTTTTT
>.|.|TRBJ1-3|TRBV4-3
CASSQYTGYSGNTIYF
TGCGCCAGCAGCCAATACACAGGGTACTCTGGAAACACCATATATTTT
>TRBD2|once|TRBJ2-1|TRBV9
CASSEGLAVYNEQFF
TGTGCCAGCAGCGAAGGACTAGCGGTATACAATGAGCAGTTCTTC
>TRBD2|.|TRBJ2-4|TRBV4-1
CASSQWGGIAKNIQYF
TGCGCCAGCAGCCAATGGGGAGGGATAGCCAAAAACATTCAGTACTTC
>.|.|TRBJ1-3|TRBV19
CASTSAAASLGNTIYF
TGTGCCAGTACTAGCGCGGCAGCCTCTCTGGGAAACACCATATATTTT
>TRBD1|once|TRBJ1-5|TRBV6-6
CASSYGTGVQPQHF
TGTGCCAGCAGTTACGGGACAGGGGTGCAGCCCCAGCATTTT
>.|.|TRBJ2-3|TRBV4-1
CASSQGERDTQYF
TGCGCCAGCAGCCAAGGCGAGAGAGATACGCAGTATTTT
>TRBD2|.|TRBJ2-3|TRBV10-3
CAISGISGRVQDTQYF
TGTGCCATCAGTGGGATTAGCGGGAGGGTGCAAGATACGCAGTATTTT
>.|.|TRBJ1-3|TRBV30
CAWIREGRFPGNTIYF
TGTGCCTGGATCCGTGAGGGAAGATTCCCTGGAAACACCATATATTTT
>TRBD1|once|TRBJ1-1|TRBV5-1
CASSTGTGGMNTEAFF
TGCGCCAGCAGCACCGGGACAGGGGGGATGAACACTGAAGCTTTCTTT